Below are 5 T cell receptor beta chains sequenced from a single sample in a study of identical twins. TCRdb fed the 5' RACE reads into MiXCR, producing one record per CDR3 protein. Here the sample spans about 920,000 distinct CDR3 sequences, about 12% being singletons. These data are also associated with another study on yellow fever vaccine responses in identical twins.

The sequenced material came from PBMCs. The receptors were sampled from a woman under 30 in good health.

The CDR3 loop reads CSVHLTFAPSTDTQYF. CDR3 DNA sequence: TGCAGCGTCCACCTTACTTTCGCGCCTAGCACAGATACGCAGTATTTT. The chain is built from TRBV29-1 and TRBJ2-3; no reliable D call. The CDR3 has 16 amino acids. CDR1 is SQVTM, CDR2 ANQGSEA, per germline. Trimming took 6 bases from V and 0 from J, leaving 19 bases between them.

The chain recombines TRBV12-3 or TRBV12-4 with TRBJ2-5; possible D gene TRBD2, 6 bases. The ends were cut back, 1 base at V and 5 bases at J, with 14 bases in the middle. The CDR3 is 15 residues long. The CDR3 coding sequence is TGTGCCAGCAGTTTAGTCTACACCCGGGAGGAGACCCAGTACTTC. It codes for CASSLVYTREETQYF.

Ten or more counts support this clonotype. The chain couples TRBV10-3 to TRBJ2-5; unclear D gene. The CDR3 covers 12 residues. Between the trimmed V and J ends, which lost 3 bases and 5 bases, there was a span of 7 bases. Germline V gives CDR1 ENHRY, CDR2 SYGVKD. The CDR3 coding sequence is TGTGCCATCAGTGACTATTCTGAGACCCAGTACTTC. Translation: CAISDYSETQYF.

This clonotype turned up a few times. The chain is built from TRBV4-1 and TRBJ2-7; 14 bases agree with TRBD2. Germline values: CDR1 MGHRA, CDR2 YSYEKL. The CDR3 totals 19 residues. The J segment lost 0 bases and the V segment lost 1 base, leaving 8 bases of the junction unmatched. This CDR3 is CASSQAGLAGGPSSYEQYF. The CDR3 DNA is TGCGCCAGCAGCCAAGCTGGACTAGCGGGAGGACCGAGCTCCTACGAGCAGTACTTC.

This clonotype was detected ten times or more. This chain joins TRBV12-3 or TRBV12-4 and TRBJ2-2, with D maybe TRBD2 (5 bases). V lost 3 bases and J lost 7, with 6 bases in between. This CDR3 comprises 12 residues. The CDR3 region has the DNA TGTGCCAGCAGTTTCGGGGTCGGGGAGCTGTTTTTT. This sequence encodes CASSFGVGELFF.